This is a list of T cell receptor beta chains from one sample in a study of CD8 T cells in Susac syndrome. A single record per CDR3 protein comes from TCRdb applying MiXCR to the immunoSEQ multiplex PCR reads. Of about 430,000 distinct CDR3 sequences in the sample, 85% to 90% were seen once. Material: CD8+ T cells from PBMCs. The receptors were sampled from a human donor with multiple sclerosis. Both conserved end residues are trimmed from each CDR3. Each record gives: J gene, V gene, D gene, CDR3 protein. The D gene is left open where the match is weak.

>TRBJ1-2|TRBV27|TRBD1
ASRTSGQGGRYGYT
>TRBJ2-5|TRBV2|NA
ASSEWLGGLKTQY
>TRBJ2-1|TRBV20-1|NA
SARDWGTEYNEQF
>TRBJ2-2|TRBV9|TRBD2
ASSAGTTATGELF
>TRBJ1-5|TRBV9|TRBD1
ASSDAGGNQPQH
>TRBJ2-7|TRBV29-1|NA
SVEVESSYEQY
>TRBJ2-5|TRBV5-1|NA
ASSLTFATRY
>TRBJ2-7|TRBV13|NA
ASSSRGFHEQY
>TRBJ2-7|TRBV27|TRBD1
ASSLSGTGSYEQY
>TRBJ2-7|TRBV20-1|TRBD2
SARAREGSYEQY
>TRBJ2-5|TRBV5-6|TRBD1
ASSPGQGLPATQY
>TRBJ2-6|TRBV6-5|NA
ASSYQGWESSGANVLT
>TRBJ2-1|TRBV27|TRBD1
ASSTGASDNEQF
>TRBJ2-7|TRBV12-3/TRBV12-4|TRBD2
ASSPGGYEQY
>TRBJ2-1|TRBV12-3/TRBV12-4|TRBD2
ASSHSGSGRALGTYNEQF
>TRBJ2-2|TRBV27|TRBD1
ASSPSWTGYTGELF
>TRBJ1-1|TRBV4-1|NA
ASSQAHKEGLNTEAF
>TRBJ1-2|TRBV30|TRBD1
AWSPPRGQGLNYGYT
>TRBJ2-5|TRBV29-1|NA
SVLALPMRGGQETQY
>TRBJ2-3|TRBV13|NA
ASTASPAGQY
>TRBJ2-1|TRBV7-2|NA
ASSTTVYPGNEQF
>TRBJ2-3|TRBV5-5|NA
ASSSHGRSTDTQY
>TRBJ2-7|TRBV5-4|NA
ASSPPGTAAYEQY
>TRBJ2-7|TRBV9|NA
ASSVDPTSYEQY
>TRBJ2-7|TRBV6-1|NA
ASSPIQGSDVTYEQY
>TRBJ1-4|TRBV28|TRBD1
ASSSPRDRGNEKLF
>TRBJ1-1|TRBV4-1|NA
ASDTGENRPTEAF
>TRBJ2-1|TRBV5-6|NA
ASSLAAASYNEQF
>TRBJ2-2|TRBV27|NA
ASTLLTGLRRSGELF
>TRBJ1-2|TRBV7-5|NA
ISVSEAWDRYHGYT
>TRBJ2-7|TRBV25-1|NA
ASSSSYLPEQY
>TRBJ2-1|TRBV20-1|TRBD1
SARDGTGNNEQF
>TRBJ2-1|TRBV11-2|NA
ASSFRQNNEQF
>TRBJ2-5|TRBV7-8|TRBD1
ASSFRTGAETQY
>TRBJ1-5|TRBV23-1|TRBD1
ASFGQGRNQPQH
>TRBJ2-2|TRBV7-9|TRBD2
ASSGGTRALLNTGELF
>TRBJ1-1|TRBV10-3|NA
AISDRNSEAF
>TRBJ1-2|TRBV6-2/TRBV6-3|NA
ASSYSFGPPPYGYT
>TRBJ1-1|TRBV9|NA
ASSPRSQGAVNTEAF
>TRBJ2-2|TRBV15|NA
ATSRDRRLVSAGGELF
>TRBJ2-3|TRBV7-9|TRBD2
ASSRTSGGPPDTQY
>TRBJ1-5|TRBV7-9|NA
ASSLSTDYSNQPQH
>TRBJ2-1|TRBV7-9|TRBD2
ASSLKGLAGAGEQF
>TRBJ1-3|TRBV28|NA
ASNSGTGNTIY
>TRBJ2-3|TRBV9|TRBD2
ASSVELDSGRARTDTQY
>TRBJ2-7|TRBV6-5|NA
ASSYYQGSYEQY